This TCR beta chain was captured in a study of cytomegalovirus exposure and HLA in healthy donors. Findings and caveats of the study: According to the study, 160 or so TCR beta chains were cytomegalovirus-associated. In vitro checks showed that a few CMV-associated chains really do target CMV antigens. Reports indicated that the classifier achieved high specificity and sensitivity in diagnosing cytomegalovirus status.

Germline V gives CDR1 SGHNT, CDR2 YYREEE (reference sequence). Trimming left V 4 bases short and J 7 bases short, with 9 bases between. This CDR3 has 12 amino acids. Some clones are missing from TCRdb's copy, which holds only in-frame ones; the method was immunoSEQ multiplex PCR. Here the sample spans some 140,000 clones, roughly 89% being singletons. The approximately 120-subject validation cohort, separate from the roughly 670-subject first cohort, included the donors. Details on this clone: Its matching antigen is unknown.

Sequencing was done on a sample of PBMCs. The chain links TRBV5-4 to TRBJ2-1, with D uncertain. The sequence was obtained from a woman aged 18-30 years in good health and CMV-seropositive. The DNA of the CDR3 is TGTGCCAGCAGCGAAGCCAAGAATGAGCAGTTCTTC. Translating gives CASSEAKNEQFF.